These T cell receptor beta chains were read from a single sample in a study of T cell responses to AZD1222 COVID-19 vaccine. The protocol was immunoSEQ multiplex PCR, while the TCRdb copy is restricted to in-frame clones and leaves out a portion. The sample holds 100,000 to 150,000 clones, 80% to 90% seen once. The sample consisted of peripheral blood, taken on day 0 of AZD1222 vaccination. The receptors come from an adult in good health. Both conserved end residues are part of each CDR3. The D gene is left open where the match is weak. Rows give clone size only sometimes, using once, few, many, or a class for an expanded clone.

D: NA
J: TRBJ2-7
size: NA
V: TRBV12-3/TRBV12-4
CDR3: CASSSQVTEQYF
DNA: TGTGCCAGCAGCTCTCAGGTTACCGAGCAGTACTTC

D: TRBD1
J: TRBJ2-7
size: once
V: TRBV5-4
CDR3: CASSPGGQGARSYEQYF
DNA: TGTGCCAGCAGCCCGGGTGGGCAGGGGGCGCGATCCTACGAGCAGTACTTC

D: TRBD2
J: TRBJ2-3
size: once
V: TRBV9
CDR3: CASSPRGGSTDTQYF
DNA: TGTGCCAGCAGCCCCCGCGGGGGAAGCACAGATACGCAGTATTTT

D: NA
J: TRBJ1-2
size: once
V: TRBV14
CDR3: CASSQRGVGYGYTF
DNA: TGTGCCAGCAGCCAAAGGGGGGTGGGCTATGGCTACACCTTC

D: NA
J: TRBJ1-2
size: NA
V: TRBV21-1
CDR3: CASTKGANYGYTF
DNA: TGTGCCAGCACTAAGGGGGCTAACTATGGCTACACCTTC

D: NA
J: TRBJ2-2
size: NA
V: TRBV6-5
CDR3: CASSRGSGSAGELFF
DNA: TGTGCCAGCAGTCGGGGGTCAGGGTCCGCCGGGGAGCTGTTTTTT

D: TRBD1
J: TRBJ2-6
size: NA
V: TRBV29-1
CDR3: CSVRDRGSSGANVLTF
DNA: TGCAGCGTCCGGGACAGGGGGTCCTCTGGGGCCAACGTCCTGACTTTC

D: TRBD1
J: TRBJ2-7
size: NA
V: TRBV2
CDR3: CAVLGDRGSFEQYF
DNA: TGTGCCGTCCTCGGGGACAGGGGGTCGTTCGAGCAGTACTTC

D: NA
J: TRBJ1-6
size: NA
V: TRBV2
CDR3: CASSRNLYNSPLHF
DNA: TGTGCCAGCAGCCGTAATCTATATAATTCACCCCTCCACTTT

D: NA
J: TRBJ1-5
size: NA
V: TRBV19
CDR3: CASSFREDQPQHF
DNA: TGTGCCAGTAGTTTCAGGGAGGATCAGCCCCAGCATTTT

D: NA
J: TRBJ2-7
size: NA
V: TRBV20-1
CDR3: CSASPGTGYEQYF
DNA: TGCAGTGCTAGTCCCGGGACTGGCTACGAGCAGTACTTC

D: TRBD1
J: TRBJ2-1
size: NA
V: TRBV6-5
CDR3: CASSYLDRGYNEQFF
DNA: TGTGCCAGCAGTTACTTGGACAGGGGGTACAATGAGCAGTTCTTC

D: NA
J: TRBJ2-3
size: NA
V: TRBV3-1/TRBV3-2
CDR3: CASSPASTDTQYF
DNA: TGTGCCAGCAGCCCAGCCAGCACAGATACGCAGTATTTT

D: NA
J: TRBJ1-6
size: NA
V: TRBV19
CDR3: CASSPQLFAGNSPLHF
DNA: TGTGCCAGTAGTCCCCAACTATTTGCGGGAAATTCACCCCTCCACTTT

D: NA
J: TRBJ1-1
size: NA
V: TRBV7-9
CDR3: CASSLVKPQRLNTEAFF
DNA: TGTGCCAGCAGCTTAGTTAAACCCCAGCGATTGAACACTGAAGCTTTCTTT

D: TRBD2
J: TRBJ2-7
size: NA
V: TRBV5-6
CDR3: CASSLVGLASEQYF
DNA: TGTGCCAGCAGCTTGGTGGGACTAGCGTCCGAGCAGTACTTC

D: TRBD1
J: TRBJ2-7
size: NA
V: TRBV5-6
CDR3: CASSKGTGRKEYF
DNA: TGTGCCAGCAGCAAGGGGACAGGGAGAAAGGAGTACTTC

D: NA
J: TRBJ2-6
size: NA
V: TRBV14
CDR3: CASSQVSGSSPSGANVLTF
DNA: TGTGCCAGCAGCCAAGTCTCTGGCAGCTCTCCCTCCGGGGCCAACGTCCTGACTTTC

D: NA
J: TRBJ1-3
size: few
V: TRBV18
CDR3: CASSPGTDYAGNTIYF
DNA: TGTGCCAGCTCACCCGGGACTGATTATGCTGGAAACACCATATATTTT

D: NA
J: TRBJ1-4
size: NA
V: TRBV24-1
CDR3: CATSDSQGVDEKLFF
DNA: TGTGCCACCAGTGATTCTCAAGGGGTGGATGAAAAACTGTTTTTT

D: NA
J: TRBJ2-2
size: NA
V: TRBV10-1
CDR3: CASIPFGGELFF
DNA: TGCGCCAGCATCCCCTTTGGCGGGGAGCTGTTTTTT

D: NA
J: TRBJ1-1
size: NA
V: TRBV3-1/TRBV3-2
CDR3: CASSPLQQTYEAFF
DNA: TGTGCCAGCAGCCCTCTCCAACAGACCTATGAAGCTTTCTTT

D: TRBD2
J: TRBJ2-1
size: NA
V: TRBV25-1
CDR3: CASSLSGRGYNEQFF
DNA: TGTGCCAGCAGTCTTAGCGGGAGGGGCTACAATGAGCAGTTCTTC

D: TRBD2
J: TRBJ2-3
size: NA
V: TRBV5-1
CDR3: CASTGGVADTQYF
DNA: TGCGCCAGCACGGGGGGAGTGGCAGATACGCAGTATTTT

D: NA
J: TRBJ2-2
size: NA
V: TRBV28
CDR3: CASSPTSTGELFF
DNA: TGTGCCAGCAGCCCTACTAGCACCGGGGAGCTGTTTTTT

D: TRBD1
J: TRBJ1-3
size: NA
V: TRBV7-2
CDR3: CASRITGGTGNTIYF
DNA: TGTGCCAGCAGAATCACAGGGGGCACTGGAAACACCATATATTTT

D: NA
J: TRBJ2-6
size: many
V: TRBV2
CDR3: CATQPGIFSGANVLTF
DNA: TGTGCCACCCAGCCAGGGATCTTCTCTGGGGCCAACGTCCTGACTTTC

D: NA
J: TRBJ1-1
size: NA
V: TRBV3-1/TRBV3-2
CDR3: CASSPAGSTTEAFF
DNA: TGTGCCAGCAGCCCCGCTGGGAGCACGACTGAAGCTTTCTTT

D: NA
J: TRBJ1-6
size: few
V: TRBV15
CDR3: CATSRDRGTGVFPLHF
DNA: TGTGCCACCAGCAGAGACCGCGGGACCGGTGTGTTTCCCCTCCACTTT

D: NA
J: TRBJ2-2
size: NA
V: TRBV3-1/TRBV3-2
CDR3: CASSQSGELFF
DNA: TGTGCCAGCAGCCAGTCCGGGGAGCTGTTTTTT